This entry lists 22 T cell receptor beta chains sequenced from one sample in a study of cytomegalovirus exposure and HLA in healthy donors. PCR amplification relied on 60 Vbeta primers (plus 13 Jbeta primers). Sequenced by immunoSEQ multiplex PCR; TCRdb stores in-frame clones only, minus some. The sample shows 100,000 to 150,000 clones, 65% to 80% of them seen only once. Sequencing used PBMCs. Source of these receptors: a man aged 18-30 years in good health and CMV-seropositive.

The CDR3 bases are TGTGCCAGCAGCCAATACCCTTCACCGGGACTAGCGGGAGACGAGCAGTACTTC. Amino acid sequence: CASSQYPSPGLAGDEQYF. The V gene is TRBV4-2, the J gene TRBJ2-7; TRBD2 matches at 14 bases. V was clipped by 2 bases and J by 5 bases; unmatched bases: 11. Germline-derived CDR1 and CDR2 are LGHNA and YNFKEQ. The CDR3 totals 18 residues.

The chain uses TRBV5-1 and TRBJ1-1; D not resolved. The CDR3 is made up of 14 amino acids. The V gene lost 0 bases and the J gene lost 5 bases, with 11 bases spanning the gap. CDR1 SGHRS and CDR2 YFSETQ come from the germline V gene. In DNA form, the CDR3 reads TGCGCCAGCAGCTTGGGTCAGTCCACGACTGAAGCTTTCTTT. This codes for CASSLGQSTTEAFF.

CDR3 region: CASTMRDRVYEQYF. DNA of the CDR3: TGTGCCAGCACCATGAGGGACAGGGTCTACGAGCAGTACTTC. The V and J genes are TRBV7-8 and TRBJ2-7; 9 bases agree with TRBD1. The CDR3 extends over 14 amino acids. In germline, CDR1 is SGHVS, CDR2 FQNEAQ. V was pared by 7 bases and J by 3 bases, with 7 bases of the junction left unmatched.

The chain is built from TRBV6-1 and TRBJ2-7; 8 bases line up with TRBD1. The CDR3 length is 12 residues. Germline CDR1 is MNHNS and CDR2 is SASEGT. V shed 2 bases, J shed 13 bases, and the junction held 7 bases outside the gene matches. The CDR3 reads CASSELGDRGYF. For the CDR3, the DNA is TGTGCCAGCAGTGAACTAGGAGACAGGGGATACTTC.

The V call is TRBV25-1, the J call TRBJ2-5, with 8 positions matching TRBD1. J was trimmed by 4 bases and V by 6 bases; bases with no gene match: 1. The CDR3 runs to 12 residues. Looked up from germline, CDR1 is MGHDK and CDR2 is SYGVNS. The CDR3 is CASRDRAETQYF. The CDR3 bases are TGTGCCAGCAGGGACAGGGCAGAGACCCAGTACTTC.

The gene calls are TRBV19 and TRBJ1-5, with 12 bases identical to TRBD1. The junction had 9 bases not matched to a gene; V was cut back by 5 bases and J by 1 base. Germline lookup yields CDR1 LNHDA and CDR2 SQIVND (reference sequence). The CDR3 runs to 18 residues. The CDR3 DNA is TGTGCCAGTAGTGTGAGCCGGGGACAGGGGGCAAGCAATCAGCCCCAGCATTTT. Amino acids: CASSVSRGQGASNQPQHF.

J is TRBJ1-1 and V is TRBV12-5, with 9 bases identical to TRBD1. The CDR3 extends over 14 amino acids. Germline values: CDR1 LGHNT, CDR2 FRNRAP. V dropped 5 bases and J dropped 4; count of bases not matched to a gene: 5. CDR3 residues: CASGTTGGVTEAFF. The DNA of the CDR3 is TGTGCTAGTGGTACTACAGGGGGCGTCACTGAAGCTTTCTTT.

The chain is built from TRBV29-1 and TRBJ1-1, with D uncertain. Trimming took off 3 bases at V and 1 base at J, with 9 bases between the two ends. Germline V lookup: CDR1 SQVTM, CDR2 ANQGSEA. CDR3 length equals 13 residues. The CDR3 protein is CSVDVRGNTEAFF. DNA of the CDR3: TGCAGCGTTGACGTTCGGGGGAACACTGAAGCTTTCTTT.

The V call is TRBV6-5, the J call TRBJ2-2; maybe TRBD2 (7 bases). CDR3 size: 16 residues. Between the trimmed V and J ends, which lost 4 bases and 7 bases, there was a span of 19 bases. Germline values: CDR1 MNHEY, CDR2 SVGAGI. The CDR3 reads CASSSPLGGGIGELFF. CDR3 DNA sequence: TGTGCCAGCAGTTCCCCGCTGGGAGGGGGAATCGGGGAGCTGTTTTTT.

This clone appeared a single time. The chain links TRBV5-1 to TRBJ2-7; 10 nucleotides align to TRBD1. The CDR3 is made up of 17 amino acids. V dropped 2 bases and J dropped 2; count of bases not matched to a gene: 10. CDR1 is SGHRS and CDR2 is YFSETQ in the germline V gene. The CDR3 nucleotides read TGCGCCAGCAGCTTACCCCTGGACAGGGGGTTGACCTACGAGCAGTACTTC. It is translated as CASSLPLDRGLTYEQYF. Together with reference TRBV5-1 and TRBJ2-7, the CDR3 gives the full variable domain: KAGVTQTPRYLIKTRGQQVTLSCSPISGHRSVSWYQQTPGQGLQFLFEYFSETQRNKGNFPGRFSGRQFSNSRSEMNVSTLELGDSALYLCASSLPLDRGLTYEQYFGPGTRLTVT.

The chain couples TRBV7-9 to TRBJ2-5, with 10 positions matching TRBD2. This CDR3 comprises 15 residues. The germline V gene has CDR1 SEHNR and CDR2 FQNEAQ (reference sequence). Trimming at V came to 6 bases and at J to 5 bases, leaving 9 bases not matched to a gene. The CDR3 nucleotides are TGTGCCAGCAGTTCCGGGACTAGCGAAGGGGAGACCCAGTACTTC. Amino acids: CASSSGTSEGETQYF. Filled out from reference TRBV7-9 and TRBJ2-5, the complete variable domain reads DTGVSQNPRHKITKRGQNVTFRCDPISEHNRLYWYRQTLGQGPEFLTYFQNEAQLEKSRLLSDRFSAERPKGSFSTLEIQRTEQGDSAMYLCASSSGTSEGETQYFGPGTRLLVL.

The chain recombines TRBV6-5 with TRBJ2-2, with 7 nucleotides matching TRBD1. The CDR3 is made up of 15 amino acids. V lost 2 bases and J lost 5; bases outside the gene matches: 5. Germline V gene data show CDR1 as MNHEY and CDR2 as SVGAGI. The CDR3 spells CASSYDPTGTGELFF. CDR3 sequence (DNA): TGTGCCAGCAGTTACGATCCGACAGGGACCGGGGAGCTGTTTTTT.

The chain is built from TRBV5-1 and TRBJ2-1, with a weak D call TRBD2 (5 bases). There are 16 residues in the CDR3. Germline V gives CDR1 SGHRS, CDR2 YFSETQ. V gave up 0 bases and J gave up 0 bases, with 10 bases separating them. The CDR3 nucleotides read TGCGCCAGCAGCTTGGTACGGCTAGCCTCCTACAATGAGCAGTTCTTC. This encodes CASSLVRLASYNEQFF.

The table lists this clone with a few counts. The gene calls are TRBV28 and TRBJ2-5, with 10 bases lining up with TRBD1. Trimming took 6 bases from V and 4 from J; bases not matched to a gene: 11. This CDR3 has 16 residues. Germline-derived CDR1 and CDR2 are MDHEN and SYDVKM. CDR3 residues: CASRTQDRGRRETQYF. CDR3 sequence (DNA): TGTGCCAGCAGAACCCAAGACAGGGGGCGGAGAGAGACCCAGTACTTC.

The rearrangement joins TRBV29-1 to TRBJ1-1; maybe TRBD1 (5 bases). Trimming shortened V by 6 bases and J by 1 base, and 18 bases separated the two germline ends. This CDR3 is 15 amino acids long. The V gene's germline CDR1 is SQVTM and CDR2 ANQGSEA. Here the CDR3 reads CSVKGWDSENTEAFF. CDR3 DNA: TGCAGCGTCAAAGGGTGGGACTCAGAGAACACTGAAGCTTTCTTT.

In this sample, this clone turned up a few times. The chain uses TRBV6-4 and TRBJ1-1; D remains unclear. CDR1 MRHNA and CDR2 SNTAGT come from the germline V gene. V dropped 6 bases and J dropped 4 bases, with 12 bases sitting between them. There are 13 residues in the CDR3. CDR3 DNA sequence: TGTGCCAGCAGCCCACGAGGGTCCACTGAAGCTTTCTTT. It translates to CASSPRGSTEAFF.

The genes are TRBV27 and TRBJ2-3; 10 bases align to TRBD2. The V gene's germline CDR1 is MNHEY and CDR2 SMNVEV (reference sequence). V trimming: 5 bases; J trimming: 6 bases; junction bases outside the gene matches: 11. The CDR3 covers 16 residues. The CDR3 region has the DNA TGTGCCAGCAGTCTCGATAGCGGGGGGCTCTTGGATACGCAGTATTTT. As protein: CASSLDSGGLLDTQYF.

V is TRBV28 and J is TRBJ2-4; the match to TRBD2 covers 7 bases. The CDR3 has 15 residues. Germline V gene data show CDR1 as MDHEN and CDR2 as SYDVKM. With 2 bases clipped from V and 2 bases from J, the junction kept 3 bases outside the gene matches. CDR3 DNA: TGTGCCAGCAGTTTAGCGGGGGAGACCAAAAACATTCAGTACTTC. Translated, it gives CASSLAGETKNIQYF.

V is TRBV27 and J is TRBJ2-1; possible D gene TRBD2, 6 bases. Looked up from germline, CDR1 is MNHEY and CDR2 is SMNVEV (reference sequence). The CDR3 is 20 amino acids. V dropped 5 bases and J dropped 6 bases, with 32 bases sitting between them. CDR3 sequence (DNA): TGTGCCAGCAGTCCTCGGGAGACACCCCACCGGTTTAGAGCTCTCAATGAGCAGTTCTTC. It specifies CASSPRETPHRFRALNEQFF.

This clone has only a few counts. J is TRBJ1-2 and V is TRBV28; 7 bases fit TRBD1. The trim removed 6 bases at V and 7 bases at J, leaving 14 bases unmatched. The germline gives CDR1 MDHEN, CDR2 SYDVKM. CDR3 length: 15 amino acids. CDR3 protein: CASRGRTGVGGGYTF. The CDR3 DNA follows: TGTGCCAGCAGGGGTCGAACAGGGGTTGGAGGTGGCTACACCTTC.

V gene TRBV30 combines with J gene TRBJ1-1; 8 bases match TRBD1. The CDR3 loop spans 14 amino acids. In germline, CDR1 is GTSNPN, CDR2 SVGIG (reference sequence). With 2 bases clipped from V and 7 bases from J, the junction kept 9 bases outside the gene matches. The CDR3 region is CAWSSGQGRGEAFF. The CDR3 nucleotides read TGTGCCTGGAGTTCTGGACAGGGACGCGGTGAAGCTTTCTTT.

V usage is TRBV6-5 and J usage is TRBJ2-1; D is possibly TRBD2 (5 bases). Looked up from germline, CDR1 is MNHEY and CDR2 is SVGAGI. The CDR3 extends over 16 amino acids. V lost 0 bases and J lost 13, with 22 bases in between. DNA for the CDR3: TGTGCCAGCAGTTACTCTTCGGGGAATACAATCGAGCTTCAGTTCTTC. Amino acid sequence: CASSYSSGNTIELQFF.